This T cell receptor beta chain appears in the sequencing data of a study of early stage breast cancer tumors. The CDR3 is made up of 14 amino acids. The germline V gene has CDR1 SGHAT and CDR2 FQNNGV. V lost 5 bases to trimming and J lost 5 bases; unmatched junction nucleotides: 8. Turning to this clone: Its antigen remains unknown.

Study outcomes and limitations: In about 90% of the 16 patients, blood comparison separated tumor from normal breast.

The table came from immunoSEQ multiplex PCR; TCRdb's copy has only in-frame clones and leaves some out. The table includes over 25,000 clones, about three fifths detected once. The rearrangement links TRBV11-2 to TRBJ2-7; 8 nucleotides agree with TRBD2. Sequenced material: breast tumor tissue. This clonotype was obtained from a person in their fifties or sixties with breast cancer. CDR3 protein: CASSIVGLADEQYF. The CDR3 coding sequence is TGTGCCAGCAGCATAGTTGGACTAGCCGACGAGCAGTACTTC.